The entry that follows covers one T cell receptor (beta chain) sequence. Treatment noted: preoperative locoregional IRX-2 cytokine immunotherapy. This phase Ib study tested locoregional IRX-2 cytokine immunotherapy given before surgery. The data belong to a study of preoperative IRX-2 immunotherapy in early breast cancer. Trimming took off 5 bases at V and 4 bases at J, with 11 bases between the two ends. Germline V gene sequence: CDR1 SQVTM, CDR2 ANQGSEA. This CDR3 comprises 13 residues. Profiling relied on immunoSEQ multiplex PCR, and the TCRdb table lists in-frame clones only, not all of them. The sample consists of about 27,000 clones, 78% of them appearing once.

The chain uses TRBV29-1 and TRBJ2-2; D remains ambiguous. The source was lymph node tissue, collected before IRX-2 immunotherapy. The clonotype comes from a human donor with breast cancer. This CDR3 reads CSVRLGTTGELFF. In DNA, the CDR3 is TGCAGCGTTCGTCTGGGAACCACCGGGGAGCTGTTTTTT.